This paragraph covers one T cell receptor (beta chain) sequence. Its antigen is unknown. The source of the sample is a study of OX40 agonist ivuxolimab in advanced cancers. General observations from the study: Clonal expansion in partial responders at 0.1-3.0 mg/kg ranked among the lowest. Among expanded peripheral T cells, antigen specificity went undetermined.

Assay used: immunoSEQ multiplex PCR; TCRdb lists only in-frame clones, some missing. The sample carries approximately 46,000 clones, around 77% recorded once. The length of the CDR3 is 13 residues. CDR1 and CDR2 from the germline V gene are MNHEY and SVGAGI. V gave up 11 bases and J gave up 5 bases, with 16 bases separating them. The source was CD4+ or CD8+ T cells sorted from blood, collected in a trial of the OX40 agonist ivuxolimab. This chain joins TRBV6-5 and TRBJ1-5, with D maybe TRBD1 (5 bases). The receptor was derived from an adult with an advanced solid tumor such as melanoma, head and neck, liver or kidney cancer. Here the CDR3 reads CAAGTWGDQPQHF. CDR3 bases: TGTGCCGCAGGGACGTGGGGGGATCAGCCCCAGCATTTT.